The 8 T cell receptor beta chains listed next were all sequenced from one sample in a study of graft-versus-host responses after intestinal transplantation. The culture paired around 200,000 irradiated violet-dye-labeled stimulators with around 200,000 CFSE-labeled responders. The repertoire was sequenced with immunoSEQ multiplex PCR; TCRdb's copy has only in-frame clones and lacks some. The data show 8,000 to 10,000 clones, about 30% seen once. Sequenced material: alloreactive CD8+ T cells from a mixed lymphocyte reaction culture, taken before intestinal transplant. The sample's subset: CFSE-low proliferating T cells sorted from approximately 6-day pre-transplant mixed lymphocyte reaction (GvH or HvG direction). The receptors come from a human patient who received an intestinal transplant.

The CDR3: CASSQVQGDQEFF. The CDR3 nucleotides are TGCGCCAGCAGCCAGGTACAGGGGGATCAGGAGTTCTTC. The J gene is TRBJ2-1, the V gene TRBV4-1, with 8 bases matching TRBD1. CDR3 length: 13 amino acids. J was trimmed by 14 bases and V by 3 bases; bases with no gene match: 9. CDR1 MGHRA and CDR2 YSYEKL come from the germline V gene.

The J gene is TRBJ2-6, the V gene TRBV6-5, with D hard to call. Germline V gives CDR1 MNHEY, CDR2 SVGAGI. Trimming left V 8 bases short and J 0 bases short, with 11 bases between. The CDR3 sequence is 15 residues long. The DNA for the CDR3 is TGTGCCAGCGGATATGGAGACTCTGGGGCCAACGTCCTGACTTTC. This encodes CASGYGDSGANVLTF.

V gene TRBV9 combines with J gene TRBJ2-5; 7 bases line up with TRBD2. Germline CDR1 and CDR2: SGDLS and YYNGEE. This CDR3 is built from 15 residues. After removal of 1 base from V and 1 base from J, the junction contained 4 bases not matched to a gene. This CDR3 is CASSVWGGPQETQYF. In nucleotides, the CDR3 is TGTGCCAGCAGCGTATGGGGGGGTCCCCAAGAGACCCAGTACTTC.

The chain combines TRBV7-9 with TRBJ2-2; tentative D call: TRBD1 (6 bases). The V gene lost 1 base and the J gene lost 2 bases, with 20 bases spanning the gap. Germline V CDR1 and CDR2: SEHNR, FQNEAQ (reference sequence). This CDR3 comprises 19 residues. The CDR3 nucleotides are TGTGCCAGCAGCTTAGGCTACTGGTACAGGGCTATCAACACCGGGGAGCTGTTTTTT. It encodes CASSLGYWYRAINTGELFF.

This clone was counted a few times. The chain joins TRBV6-1 to TRBJ2-7; D ambiguous. V lost 0 bases and J lost 2, with 8 bases in between. CDR1 is MNHNS, CDR2 SASEGT, per germline. CDR3 size: 14 residues. CDR3 in DNA: TGTGCCAGCAGTGAAGCTGGCCCTCCCTACGAGCAGTACTTC. Translating it yields CASSEAGPPYEQYF.

The chain combines TRBV6-6 with TRBJ2-7; TRBD2 is a possible D gene (6 bases). Germline loops: CDR1 MNHNY, CDR2 SVGAGI (reference sequence). Trimming removed 2 bases from V and 4 bases from J, with 9 bases in between. This CDR3 is 13 amino acids long. The CDR3 region is CASSYGSGYEQYF. For the CDR3, the DNA is TGTGCCAGCAGTTACGGGAGCGGGTACGAGCAGTACTTC.

There are a few counts of this clone. The V call is TRBV5-1, the J call TRBJ1-4; D might be TRBD1 (5 bases). Trimming took off 1 base at V and 3 bases at J, with 10 bases between the two ends. The CDR3 is 15 amino acids. Per the germline V gene, CDR1 is SGHRS and CDR2 is YFSETQ. CDR3: CASSLSTAPNEKLFF. Here the CDR3 DNA reads TGCGCCAGCAGCTTGTCGACAGCCCCTAATGAAAAACTGTTTTTT.

This clone has just a few counts. The V gene is TRBV13, the J gene TRBJ2-5, with 7 bases that match TRBD2. The V gene's germline CDR1 is PRHDT and CDR2 FYEKMQ (reference sequence). The length of the CDR3 is 14 residues. V shed 5 bases, J shed 4 bases, and the junction held 7 bases outside the gene matches. The CDR3 region has the DNA TGTGCCAGCAGCCCCAGCGGGATGGGAGAGACCCAGTACTTC. Translated: CASSPSGMGETQYF.